The clone carrying this T cell receptor (beta chain) was seen only a few times. The data stem from a study of patients and donors after allogeneic stem cell transplantation. TCRdb analysed the RT-PCR reads with MiXCR anew, one entry per CDR3 protein. The table lists some 960,000 distinct CDR3 sequences, around 17% of them singletons. In germline, CDR1 is SEHNR, CDR2 FQNEAQ (reference sequence). The V end lost 4 bases, the J end lost 4 bases, and 19 bases lay between the germline ends. CDR3 length equals 16 residues. The sample taken for sequencing was blood, either unsorted or a sorted T cell fraction (not recorded which). This chain links TRBV7-9 with TRBJ1-2, with D tentatively TRBD1 (5 bases). The origin of this receptor is a human donor who was either an allogeneic HSCT recipient or a stem cell or donor lymphocyte infusion donor (not recorded which). It is not recorded whose cells these are; they may come from a transplant donor. The CDR3 sequence is CASSSPRGQGSYGYTF. The CDR3, as DNA: TGTGCCAGCAGCTCACCCCGGGGCCAGGGCTCCTATGGCTACACCTTC. The full variable domain, with the rest looked up from reference TRBV7-9 and TRBJ1-2, is DTGVSQNPRHKITKRGQNVTFRCDPISEHNRLYWYRQTLGQGPEFLTYFQNEAQLEKSRLLSDRFSAERPKGSFSTLEIQRTEQGDSAMYLCASSSPRGQGSYGYTFGSGTRLTVV.